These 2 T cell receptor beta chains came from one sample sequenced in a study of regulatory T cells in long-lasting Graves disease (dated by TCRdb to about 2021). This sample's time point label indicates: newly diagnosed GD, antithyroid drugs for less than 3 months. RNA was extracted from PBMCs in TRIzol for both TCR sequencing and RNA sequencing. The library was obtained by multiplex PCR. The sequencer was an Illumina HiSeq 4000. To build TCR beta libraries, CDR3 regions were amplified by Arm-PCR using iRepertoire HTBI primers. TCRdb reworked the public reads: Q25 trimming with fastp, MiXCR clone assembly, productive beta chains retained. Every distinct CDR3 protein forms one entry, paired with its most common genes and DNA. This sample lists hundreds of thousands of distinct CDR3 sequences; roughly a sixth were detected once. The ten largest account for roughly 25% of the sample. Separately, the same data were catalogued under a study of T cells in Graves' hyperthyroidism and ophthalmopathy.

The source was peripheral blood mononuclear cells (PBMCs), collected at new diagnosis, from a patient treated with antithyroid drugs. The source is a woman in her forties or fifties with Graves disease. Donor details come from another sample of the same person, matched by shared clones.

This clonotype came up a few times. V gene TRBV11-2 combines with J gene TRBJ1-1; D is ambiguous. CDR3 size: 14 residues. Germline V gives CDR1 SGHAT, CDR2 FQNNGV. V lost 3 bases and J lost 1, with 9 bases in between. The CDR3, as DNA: TGTGCCAGCAGCTTGATGACACAGAACACTGAAGCTTTCTTT. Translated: CASSLMTQNTEAFF.

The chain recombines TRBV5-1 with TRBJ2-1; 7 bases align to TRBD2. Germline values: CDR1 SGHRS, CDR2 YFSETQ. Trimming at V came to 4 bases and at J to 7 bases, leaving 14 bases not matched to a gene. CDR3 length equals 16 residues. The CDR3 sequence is CASSLQASGLGNEQFF. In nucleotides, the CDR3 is TGCGCCAGCAGCCTTCAGGCTAGCGGCCTGGGGAATGAGCAGTTCTTC.